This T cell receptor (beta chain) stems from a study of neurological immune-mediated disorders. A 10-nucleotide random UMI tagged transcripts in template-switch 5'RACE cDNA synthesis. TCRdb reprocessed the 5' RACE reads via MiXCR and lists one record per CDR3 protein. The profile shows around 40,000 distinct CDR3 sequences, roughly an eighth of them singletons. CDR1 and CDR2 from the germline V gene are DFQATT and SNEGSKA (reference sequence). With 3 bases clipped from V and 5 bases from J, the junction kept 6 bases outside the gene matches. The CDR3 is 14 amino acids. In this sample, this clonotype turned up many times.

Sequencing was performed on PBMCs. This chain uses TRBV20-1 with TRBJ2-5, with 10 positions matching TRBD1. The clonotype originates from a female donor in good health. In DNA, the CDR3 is TGCAGTGCTAGGAAGACAGGGGGCGATGAGACCCAGTACTTC. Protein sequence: CSARKTGGDETQYF.